The 9 T cell receptor beta chains below come from one sample, sequenced in a study of shared clonotypes between healthy human individuals (dated by TCRdb to the early 2020s). Receptor libraries were prepared by the immunoSEQ multiplex PCR assay. TCRdb provides this immuneACCESS table in a form limited to in-frame rearrangements. Some clones are lacking; in checked studies, under half of them reflect an unresolved V gene, and why the rest are absent is not known. Across this sample there are about 2 million clones, with 95% seen only once. The leading ten clones occupy 0.13% of the sample. Sequencing input: naive CD4+ T cells sorted from blood. The sample's cell subset or site, from its label and the paper: CD45RA+ positively selected. The origin of the receptors is a man aged 18-30 years in good health.

This clone was observed a single time. The rearrangement uses TRBV18 and TRBJ1-5; D not certain. The CDR3 extends over 14 amino acids. Germline CDR1 is KGHSH and CDR2 is LQKENI. Trimming stripped 3 bases from V and 8 bases from J, with 14 bases between. DNA of the CDR3: TGTGCCAGCTCACCCGGCTCCGTTCTGGAGCCCCAGCATTTT. Translating it yields CASSPGSVLEPQHF. Full variable domain (outside the CDR3, taken from reference TRBV18 and TRBJ1-5): NAGVMQNPRHLVRRRGQEARLRCSPMKGHSHVYWYRQLPEEGLKFMVYLQKENIIDESGMPKERFSAEFPKEGPSILRIQQVVRGDSAAYFCASSPGSVLEPQHFGDGTRLSIL.

This chain joins TRBV19 and TRBJ2-3, with 9 bases that match TRBD2. The CDR3 has 15 amino acids. The germline V gene has CDR1 LNHDA and CDR2 SQIVND (reference sequence). Trimming took 8 bases from V and 2 from J; bases not matched to a gene: 8. The CDR3 loop reads CASGPTSGDTDTQYF. As DNA, the CDR3 is TGTGCCAGTGGGCCGACTAGCGGTGACACAGATACGCAGTATTTT.

This chain links TRBV21-1 with TRBJ1-1. TRBV21-1 is flagged as a pseudogene. The CDR3 covers 13 residues. The CDR3 protein is CAIRPGGRIEAFF. CDR3 in DNA: TGTGCCATCCGACCCGGGGGGCGAATTGAAGCTTTCTTT.

The chain couples TRBV2 to TRBJ1-5; unclear D gene. In germline, CDR1 is SNHLY, CDR2 FYNNEI. This CDR3 has 14 amino acids. With 0 bases removed from V and 4 bases from J, the gap between germline ends came to 7 bases. CDR3 region: CASSEARSNQPQHF. CDR3 coding DNA: TGTGCCAGCAGTGAAGCCAGGTCAAATCAGCCCCAGCATTTT.

The V call is TRBV10-1, the J call TRBJ2-3, with 9 positions matching TRBD2. This CDR3 has 13 residues. With 6 bases clipped from V and 6 bases from J, the junction kept 4 bases outside the gene matches. CDR1 is WNHNN and CDR2 is SYGVQD in the germline V gene (reference sequence). CDR3 DNA: TGCGCCAGCAGAGCGGGAGGATCCGATACGCAGTATTTT. Amino acids: CASRAGGSDTQYF.

The rearrangement uses TRBV5-1 and TRBJ2-7, with 8 bases aligning to TRBD2. The V segment lost 2 bases and the J segment 5 bases; nucleotides outside the gene matches: 6. The CDR3 is 14 amino acids. Germline V CDR1 and CDR2: SGHRS, YFSETQ. The CDR3 region is CASSLPGGANEQYF. CDR3 DNA sequence: TGCGCCAGCAGCTTACCCGGGGGGGCCAACGAGCAGTACTTC.

This chain uses TRBV9 with TRBJ2-5; 7 bases agree with TRBD1. This CDR3 spans 16 amino acids. CDR1 is SGDLS, CDR2 YYNGEE, per germline. V was pared by 0 bases and J by 1 base, with 6 bases of the junction left unmatched. The chain's CDR3 is CASSVDPNRGQETQYF. Written as DNA, the CDR3 is TGTGCCAGCAGCGTAGACCCCAACAGGGGCCAAGAGACCCAGTACTTC.

This chain joins TRBV19 and TRBJ1-2, with 8 bases lining up with TRBD1. The CDR3 covers 12 residues. Germline V CDR1 and CDR2: LNHDA, SQIVND (reference sequence). The CDR3 loop reads CAVDRENYGYTF. The CDR3 DNA reads as TGTGCAGTGGACAGGGAGAACTATGGCTACACCTTC. The whole variable domain, filled in from reference TRBV19 and TRBJ1-2, reads DGGITQSPKYLFRKEGQNVTLSCEQNLNHDAMYWYRQDPGQGLRLIYYSQIVNDFQKGDIAEGYSVSREKKESFPLTVTSAQKNPTAFYLCAVDRENYGYTFGSGTRLTVV.

This chain connects TRBV19 to TRBJ2-5, with D unresolved. The V end lost 4 bases, the J end lost 0 bases, and 6 bases lay between the germline ends. The V gene's germline CDR1 is LNHDA and CDR2 SQIVND (reference sequence). This CDR3 contains 13 residues. This CDR3 is CASSTHYQETQYF. In DNA form, the CDR3 reads TGTGCCAGTAGTACACACTACCAAGAGACCCAGTACTTC. Filled out from reference TRBV19 and TRBJ2-5, the complete variable domain reads DGGITQSPKYLFRKEGQNVTLSCEQNLNHDAMYWYRQDPGQGLRLIYYSQIVNDFQKGDIAEGYSVSREKKESFPLTVTSAQKNPTAFYLCASSTHYQETQYFGPGTRLLVL.